This T cell receptor beta chain was identified during a study of blood T cell repertoires in COVID-19. Turning to the study itself: Acute-phase and convalescent COVID-19 samples originated in the United States, Italy and Spain. The analysed material was cDNA or gDNA that came from T cells, B-cell-depleted T cells, or PBMCs.

In the original workflow: Cell counts per sample came from amplifying reference gene primers. Repertoires were generated with immunoSEQ multiplex PCR, while TCRdb's copy carries only in-frame clones and drops some. Clonal size and the V and J genes are those of that table, whereas D and trimming came from the DNA. The data contain 150,000 to 200,000 clones, around three quarters of them seen just once; the ten biggest clones take up about 18%. CDR1 and CDR2 from the germline V gene are SGHAT and FQNNGV. This CDR3 is built from 15 residues. The V segment lost 2 bases and the J segment 2 bases; nucleotides outside the gene matches: 4.

This receptor was identified in a man aged 60 to 75 with active or convalescent COVID-19. Sequenced: peripheral blood. This chain connects TRBV11-2 to TRBJ1-2, with 8 bases fitting TRBD1. CDR3 amino acids: CASSLRQGANYGYTF. In DNA, the CDR3 is TGTGCCAGCAGCTTAAGGCAGGGGGCCAACTATGGCTACACCTTC.